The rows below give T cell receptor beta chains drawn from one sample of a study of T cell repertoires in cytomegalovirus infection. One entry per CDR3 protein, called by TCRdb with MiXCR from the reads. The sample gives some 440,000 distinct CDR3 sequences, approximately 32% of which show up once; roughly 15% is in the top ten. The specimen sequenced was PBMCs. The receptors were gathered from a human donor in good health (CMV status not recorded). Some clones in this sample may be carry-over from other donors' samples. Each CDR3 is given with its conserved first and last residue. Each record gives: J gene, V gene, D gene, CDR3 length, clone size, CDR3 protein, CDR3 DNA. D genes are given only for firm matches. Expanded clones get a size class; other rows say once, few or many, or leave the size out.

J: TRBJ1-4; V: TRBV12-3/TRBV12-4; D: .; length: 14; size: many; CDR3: CASSFGVNNEKLFF; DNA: TGTGCCAGCAGTTTCGGGGTGAACAATGAAAAACTGTTTTTT
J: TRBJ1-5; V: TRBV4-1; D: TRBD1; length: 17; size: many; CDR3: CASSQAWDRGGNQPQHF; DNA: TGCGCCAGCAGCCAAGCGTGGGACAGGGGGGGCAATCAGCCCCAGCATTTT
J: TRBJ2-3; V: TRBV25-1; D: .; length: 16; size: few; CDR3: CASSKSYGVGQDTQYF; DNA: TGTGCCAGCAGTAAAAGTTACGGGGTAGGCCAAGATACGCAGTATTTT
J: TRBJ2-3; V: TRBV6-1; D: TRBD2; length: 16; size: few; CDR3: CASSVERRGASDTQYF; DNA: TGTGCCAGCAGTGTGGAGCGGCGGGGGGCCTCAGATACGCAGTATTTT
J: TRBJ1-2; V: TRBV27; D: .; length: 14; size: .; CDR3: CASSLSRQFYGYTF; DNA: TGTGCCAGCAGTTTATCTCGACAGTTCTATGGCTACACCTTC
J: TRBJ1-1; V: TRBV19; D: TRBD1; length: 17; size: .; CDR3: CASSLIRGRGAGTEAFF; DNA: TGTGCCAGTAGTCTCATCAGGGGGCGAGGGGCTGGCACTGAAGCTTTCTTT
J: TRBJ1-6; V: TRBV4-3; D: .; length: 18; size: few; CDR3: CASSQDSPMRSYNSPLHF; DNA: TGCGCCAGCAGCCAAGATTCCCCAATGCGCTCCTATAATTCACCCCTCCACTTT
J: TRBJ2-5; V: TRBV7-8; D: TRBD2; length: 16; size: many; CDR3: CASSERLAGDFETQYF; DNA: TGTGCCAGCAGCGAACGACTAGCGGGGGACTTCGAGACCCAGTACTTC
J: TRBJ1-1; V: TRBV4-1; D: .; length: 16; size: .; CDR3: CASSQDMGPPSPEAFF; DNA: TGCGCCAGCAGCCAAGATATGGGCCCTCCCAGTCCTGAAGCTTTCTTT
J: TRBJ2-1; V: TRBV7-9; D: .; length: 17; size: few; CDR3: CASSLKGLQVGYNEQFF; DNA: TGTGCCAGCAGCTTAAAGGGCCTCCAGGTGGGGTACAATGAGCAGTTCTTC
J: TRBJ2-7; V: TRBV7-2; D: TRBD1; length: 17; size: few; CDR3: CASSSLGGDRVSYEQYF; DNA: TGTGCCAGCAGCTCTTTGGGGGGGGACAGGGTCTCCTACGAGCAGTACTTC
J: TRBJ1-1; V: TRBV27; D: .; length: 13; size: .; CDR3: CASGSKFGTEAFF; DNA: TGTGCCAGTGGCAGCAAGTTTGGCACTGAAGCTTTCTTT
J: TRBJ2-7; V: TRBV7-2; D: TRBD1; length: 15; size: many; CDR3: CASSLSGTGNYEQYF; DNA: TGTGCCAGCAGCCTCTCGGGGACAGGGAACTACGAGCAGTACTTC
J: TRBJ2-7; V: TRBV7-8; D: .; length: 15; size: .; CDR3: CASSLERAPSYEQYF; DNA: TGTGCCAGCAGCTTGGAGAGGGCGCCCTCCTACGAGCAGTACTTC
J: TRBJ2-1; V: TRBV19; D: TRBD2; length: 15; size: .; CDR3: CASSIPSGGSMRQFF; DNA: TGTGCCAGTAGTATCCCTAGCGGGGGATCAATGAGGCAGTTCTTC
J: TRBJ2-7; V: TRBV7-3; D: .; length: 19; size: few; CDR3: CASSPVGFNEWTGRDEQYF; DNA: TGTGCCAGCAGCCCCGTTGGTTTTAATGAATGGACAGGGAGGGACGAGCAGTACTTC
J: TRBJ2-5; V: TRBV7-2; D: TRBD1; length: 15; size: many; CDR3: CASSSTRTGGETQYF; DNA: TGTGCCAGCAGCTCAACAAGGACAGGAGGAGAGACCCAGTACTTC
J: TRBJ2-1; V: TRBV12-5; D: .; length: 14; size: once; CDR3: CASGLSPSDNEQFF; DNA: TGTGCTAGTGGTTTGTCCCCCAGTGACAATGAGCAGTTCTTC
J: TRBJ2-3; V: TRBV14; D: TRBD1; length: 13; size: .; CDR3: CASGYRGPDTQYF; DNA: TGTGCCAGCGGTTACAGGGGACCAGATACGCAGTATTTT
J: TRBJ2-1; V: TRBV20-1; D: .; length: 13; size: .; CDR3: CSARGGGYNEQFF; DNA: TGCAGTGCTAGGGGTGGGGGCTACAATGAGCAGTTCTTC
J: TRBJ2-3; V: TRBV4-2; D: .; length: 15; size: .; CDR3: CASSQEGDPADTQYF; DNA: TGTGCCAGCAGCCAAGAGGGCGACCCCGCAGATACGCAGTATTTT
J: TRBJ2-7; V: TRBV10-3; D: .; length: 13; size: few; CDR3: CAISESPRDEQYF; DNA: TGTGCCATCAGTGAGTCGCCCCGGGACGAGCAGTACTTC
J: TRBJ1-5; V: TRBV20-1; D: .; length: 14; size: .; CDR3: CSARLPGDVEPQHF; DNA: TGCAGTGCTAGACTGCCAGGGGACGTAGAGCCCCAGCATTTT
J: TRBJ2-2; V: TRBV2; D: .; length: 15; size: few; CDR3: CATRPYRSAAGELFF; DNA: TGTGCCACCCGGCCTTACAGGTCTGCGGCCGGGGAGCTGTTTTTT
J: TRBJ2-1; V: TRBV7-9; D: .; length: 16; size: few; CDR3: CASSPRGHSSYNEQFF; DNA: TGTGCCAGCAGCCCCCGGGGCCATAGCTCCTACAATGAGCAGTTCTTC
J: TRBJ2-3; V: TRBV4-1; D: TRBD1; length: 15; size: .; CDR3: CASSPRDSATDTQYF; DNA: TGCGCCAGCAGCCCGAGGGACAGTGCAACAGATACGCAGTATTTT
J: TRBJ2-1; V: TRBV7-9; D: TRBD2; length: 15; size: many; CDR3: CASSLVLAGDNEQFF; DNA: TGTGCCAGCAGCTTAGTGCTAGCGGGGGATAATGAGCAGTTCTTC
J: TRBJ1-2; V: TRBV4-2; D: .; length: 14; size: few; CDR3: CASSPVGANYGYTF; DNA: TGTGCCAGCAGCCCAGTGGGGGCCAACTATGGCTACACCTTC